The 15 T cell receptor beta chains below were found in one sample sequenced in a study of T cells in women clearing cervical HPV infection. Produced via immunoSEQ multiplex PCR; TCRdb's table is partial and in-frame only. Recorded for this sample: approximately 25,000 clones. Sequenced sample: blood buffy coat. These receptors originate from a woman aged 18-70 years with a cervical HPV16 infection that either progressed to CIN3+ or cleared (not recorded which).

About this clone itself: The read finishes 3 residues shy of the CDR3 end, and the germline J gene is used to complete it. This chain joins TRBV11-3 and TRBJ2-3, with D possibly TRBD2 on 5 matching bases. The V gene lost 5 bases and the J gene lost 5 bases, with 14 bases spanning the gap. Germline V gene lookup returns CDR1 SGHNT and CDR2 YENEEA. The CDR3 runs 14 residues. This CDR3 is CASSRGGGGDTQYF. CDR3 DNA (partial): TGTGCCAGCAGCCGCGGCGGAGGTGGAGATACG.

This chain's CDR3 is CASSQDRGLADSSYEQYF. The sequenced part of the CDR3 DNA is TGTGCCAGCAGCCAAGATCGGGGACTAGCGGACTCTTCCTACGAG. The rearrangement joins TRBV14 to TRBJ2-7, with TRBD2 matching 11 bases. The read terminates 3 residues before the CDR3 end, so the remaining end is supplied by the germline J gene. CDR1 SGHDN and CDR2 FVKESK come from the germline V gene. The CDR3 loop spans 18 amino acids. V shed 0 bases, J shed 1 base, and the junction held 8 bases outside the gene matches.

Remarks on this clone: The CDR3 goes on 3 residues after the read ends, and that part is filled in from the germline J gene. J is TRBJ1-1 and V is TRBV10-1, with D unclear. With 6 bases removed from V and 3 bases from J, the gap between germline ends came to 11 bases. The CDR3 runs to 13 residues. Germline CDR1 and CDR2: WNHNN and SYGVQD (reference sequence). The CDR3 spells CASRSGRDTEAFF. CDR3 bases read: TGCGCCAGCAGAAGCGGACGAGACACTGAA.

The CDR3 here is CSASPRDSFYGYTF. CDR3 DNA (partial): TGCAGTGCTAGTCCCCGGGACAGCTTCTATGGC. The chain links TRBV20-1 to TRBJ1-2, with 7 bases that match TRBD1. The missing CDR3 end, 3 residues past where the read stops, is filled in from the germline J gene. Trimming cost V 3 bases and J 4 bases; bases outside gene matches: 8. Germline lookup yields CDR1 DFQATT and CDR2 SNEGSKA (reference sequence). This CDR3 comprises 14 residues.

Notes on this clone: The read stops 3 residues short of the end of the CDR3; the missing end is completed from the germline J gene. The chain has TRBV2 and TRBJ2-7, with 10 bases aligning to TRBD2. V lost 7 bases, J lost 4 bases, and 10 bases stayed unmatched. Germline CDR1 SNHLY, CDR2 FYNNEI. The CDR3 has 15 amino acids. CDR3 bases read: TGTGCCAGCACAGCTACTAGCGGGAAGGGATACGAG. Its translation is CASTATSGKGYE. The full CDR3 protein reads CASTATSGKGYEQYF.

With regard to this clone: The read ends 3 residues early relative to the CDR3; the germline J gene fills the gap. The chain joins TRBV19 to TRBJ2-3; the match to TRBD1 covers 9 bases. The V gene's germline CDR1 is LNHDA and CDR2 SQIVND (reference sequence). The CDR3 consists of 14 residues. The CDR3 reads CASTPQGANQPQYF. Incomplete CDR3 DNA: TGTGCCAGTACCCCACAGGGGGCTAATCAGCCG.

In the case of this clone: The read gets to within 3 residues of the CDR3 end, and the germline J gene fills in the rest. V is TRBV12-3 or TRBV12-4 and J is TRBJ2-7; TRBD1 agrees at 7 bases. J was trimmed by 0 bases and V by 9 bases; bases with no gene match: 8. CDR3 length equals 14 residues. CDR3 bases read: TGTGCCAGTTCGACAGGGCTTAGCTCCTACGAG. This codes for CASSTGLSSYE. The entire CDR3 reads CASSTGLSSYEQYF.

Points on this clone: The DNA ends 3 residues before the CDR3 does, and the rest of the CDR3 is filled in from the germline J gene. The chain joins TRBV5-1 to TRBJ2-3, with D unresolved. The CDR3 runs to 13 residues. The germline V gene has CDR1 SGHRS and CDR2 YFSETQ. CDR3 protein: CASSLARKETQYF. The sequenced part of the CDR3 DNA is TGCGCCAGCAGCTTAGCTAGGAAAGAGACG.

Comments on this clone: The read falls 3 residues short of the CDR3 end, and the missing part is taken from the germline J gene. The chain carries TRBV7-9 and TRBJ1-1; maybe TRBD1 (5 bases). The CDR3 has 14 residues. Germline V CDR1 and CDR2: SEHNR, FQNEAQ (reference sequence). The chain's CDR3 is CASSPLTAQETAFF. CDR3 DNA (partial): TGTGCCAGCAGCCCCCTGACAGCCCAAGAGACA. The variable domain in full, with the rest retrieved from reference TRBV7-9 and TRBJ1-1, is DTGVSQNPRHKITKRGQNVTFRCDPISEHNRLYWYRQTLGQGPEFLTYFQNEAQLEKSRLLSDRFSAERPKGSFSTLEIQRTEQGDSAMYLCASSPLTAQETAFFGQGTRLTVV.

A note on this clone: The CDR3 is cut off 3 residues early in the read; its end comes from the germline J gene. The V and J genes are TRBV6-2 or TRBV6-3 and TRBJ2-6, with TRBD1 identical over 8 bases. The V gene's germline CDR1 is MNHEY and CDR2 SVGEGT. The CDR3 has 16 amino acids. J gave up 2 bases and V 6 bases, and 6 bases lay outside the gene matches. CDR3 amino acids: CASRTEDRAGANVLTF. The CDR3 DNA, read in part, is TGTGCCAGCAGGACAGAGGACAGGGCTGGGGCCAACGTC.

In regard to this clone: The CDR3 end lies 3 residues beyond the end of the read and is filled in from the germline J gene. The chain has TRBV7-6 and TRBJ2-1; D is undetermined. The CDR3 spans 13 residues. Looked up from germline, CDR1 is SGHVS and CDR2 is FNYEAQ. The V and J ends lost 2 bases and 9 bases respectively, with 11 bases between them. CDR3 DNA (partial): TGTGCCAGCAGCTTACAAGCAAGAAGTGAG. This translates into CASSLQARSE. In full, the CDR3 reads CASSLQARSEQFF.

On this clone: The missing CDR3 end, 3 residues past where the read stops, is filled in from the germline J gene. The rearrangement uses TRBV20-1 and TRBJ1-1; TRBD1 aligns across 10 bases. V was clipped by 5 bases and J by 1 base; unmatched bases: 4. The CDR3 is 14 amino acids. Germline assignment: CDR1 DFQATT and CDR2 SNEGSKA (reference sequence). CDR3 bases read: TGCAGTGCTCAGGGGGACAGGGGGAACACTGAA. Protein product: CSAQGDRGNTE. The whole CDR3 sequence is CSAQGDRGNTEAFF.

To note about this clone: The CDR3 end falls 3 residues outside the read, so it is completed with the germline J gene. The chain is built from TRBV12-3 or TRBV12-4 and TRBJ2-1; 8 bases are shared with TRBD2. Trimming removed 5 bases from V and 4 bases from J; junction bases left unmatched: 7. The CDR3 sequence is 15 residues long. The CDR3 here is CASSPSGSLYNEQFF. The covered CDR3 bases are TGTGCCAGCAGTCCAAGCGGGAGTTTGTACAATGAG.

As to this clone: The read finishes 3 residues shy of the CDR3 end, and the germline J gene is used to complete it. This chain joins TRBV19 and TRBJ1-5; possible D gene TRBD1, 6 bases. Germline V gene data show CDR1 as LNHDA and CDR2 as SQIVND (reference sequence). The V gene lost 5 bases and the J gene lost 7 bases, with 12 bases spanning the gap. CDR3 size: 13 residues. CDR3 protein: CASSVQGYQPQHF. The DNA read from the CDR3 is TGTGCCAGTAGTGTACAGGGCTACCAGCCC.

Note on this clone: The observed sequence ends 3 residues before the CDR3 terminus, with the missing tail filled in from the germline J gene. The chain employs TRBV11-2 and TRBJ1-4; unclear D gene. CDR1 SGHAT and CDR2 FQNNGV come from the germline V gene. V was clipped by 3 bases and J by 2 bases, with 7 bases between them. The CDR3 extends over 14 amino acids. The CDR3 sequence: CASSLRVTNEKLFF. CDR3 DNA, as far as it was read: TGTGCCAGCAGCTTGCGCGTGACTAATGAAAAA.